One and the same sample provided the 5 T cell receptor beta chains below, sequenced in a study of control samples from healthy donors and cancer patients. Clones were sequenced by immunoSEQ multiplex PCR, and TCRdb holds only the in-frame ones, with some missing. The sample consists of about 160,000 clones, over 95% of them appearing once. The sample taken for sequencing was blood. The source of these receptors is a woman aged 25 to 45 in good health.

The chain links TRBV6-1 to TRBJ1-1; 8 bases are a match to TRBD1. Germline V gene data show CDR1 as MNHNS and CDR2 as SASEGT. With 1 base clipped from V and 6 bases from J, the junction kept 4 bases outside the gene matches. CDR3 size: 14 residues. CDR3 protein: CASSEGTGFAEAFF. The CDR3 DNA reads as TGTGCCAGCAGTGAAGGGACAGGGTTTGCTGAAGCTTTCTTT.

This chain uses TRBV7-6 with TRBJ2-1, with D perhaps TRBD2 (5 bases). The CDR3 is 16 amino acids. V lost 1 base and J 6 bases, leaving 16 bases between the germline ends. The V gene's germline CDR1 is SGHVS and CDR2 FNYEAQ. The CDR3 region is CASSLGSGLGPNEQFF. CDR3 DNA sequence: TGTGCCAGCAGCTTAGGTTCCGGACTCGGGCCCAATGAGCAGTTCTTC.

The genes are TRBV29-1 and TRBJ1-1; D gene uncertain. Deletions cut 7 bases from V and 3 bases from J, with 9 bases between. The germline V gene has CDR1 SQVTM and CDR2 ANQGSEA. This CDR3 has 11 residues. Here the CDR3 reads CSGYSYTEAFF. CDR3 in DNA: TGCAGCGGGTACAGCTACACTGAAGCTTTCTTT.

The rearrangement uses TRBV5-1 and TRBJ2-2, with TRBD2 matching 8 bases. The trim removed 6 bases at V and 6 bases at J, leaving 7 bases unmatched. The CDR3 is made up of 14 amino acids. Germline V gene lookup returns CDR1 SGHRS and CDR2 YFSETQ. The CDR3 protein is CASTPAGVAGELFF. In nucleotides, the CDR3 is TGCGCCAGCACACCAGCGGGAGTTGCCGGGGAGCTGTTTTTT.

J is TRBJ2-1 and V is TRBV5-4, with TRBD2 identical over 11 bases. CDR1 is SGHNT and CDR2 is YYREEE in the germline V gene (reference sequence). With V trimmed by 5 bases and J by 14 bases, 12 bases remained unmatched. This CDR3 comprises 14 residues. The CDR3 coding sequence is TGTGCCAGCAGTTTAGCGGGGGGGCCTCAGAGAAAGTTCTTC. Its translation: CASSLAGGPQRKFF. Complete variable domain (other parts from reference TRBV5-4 and TRBJ2-1): ETGVTQSPTHLIKTRGQQVTLRCSSQSGHNTVSWYQQALGQGPQFIFQYYREEENGRGNFPPRFSGLQFPNYSSELNVNALELDDSALYLCASSLAGGPQRKFFGPGTRLTVL.